The present TCR beta chain was sequenced within a study of T cell repertoires in ileal Crohn's disease. Study-wide findings and caveats: High-frequency clones were more common in sorted CD8 than CD4 cells.

Time point reported: neoterminal ileum biopsy at postoperative endoscopy, about 6 months after surgery. Germline V gene data show CDR1 as SNHLY and CDR2 as FYNNEI. The CDR3 sequence is 14 residues long. Trimming took off 3 bases at V and 3 bases at J, with 9 bases between the two ends. About this clone: Its antigen is not identified.

Clones were read by immunoSEQ multiplex PCR, and TCRdb kept only the in-frame ones, dropping some. This sample has 8,500 to 13,000 clones, with about 80% found just once. The TCR originated in an adult with Crohn's disease. V gene TRBV2 combines with J gene TRBJ1-5; D remains unclear. The sample consisted of ileal tissue. As DNA, the CDR3 is TGTGCCAGCAGTGAGTCCAATCCCAATCAGCCCCAGCATTTT. It encodes CASSESNPNQPQHF.